This T cell receptor beta chain appears in the sequencing data of a study of OX40 agonist ivuxolimab in advanced cancers. Study in general: Ivuxolimab, an agonistic anti-OX40 (CD134) antibody, was given to patients. Three patients responded partially, comprising one with hepatocellular carcinoma and two with cutaneous melanoma. Age averaged around 58 years (range about 20 to 79), and around 87% were male. At 0.01 to 10 mg/kg, ivuxolimab was administered intravenously to patients every 2 weeks.

The method was immunoSEQ multiplex PCR; TCRdb's version includes in-frame clones alone and lacks a portion of them. The sample contains 65,000 to 85,000 clones, approximately 90% of which appear only once. The CDR3 length is 17 residues. V gave up 0 bases and J gave up 0 bases; unmatched junction bases: 4. Per the germline V gene, CDR1 is SGHVS and CDR2 is FNYEAQ. The source material was CD4+ or CD8+ T cells sorted from blood, sampled in a trial of the OX40 agonist ivuxolimab. This clonotype originated in an adult with an advanced solid tumor such as melanoma, head and neck, liver or kidney cancer. The V gene is TRBV7-6, the J gene TRBJ2-1; TRBD2 matches at 8 bases. The chain's CDR3 is CASSLAVAGRSYNEQFF. As DNA, the CDR3 is TGTGCCAGCAGCTTAGCGGTAGCGGGGCGCTCCTACAATGAGCAGTTCTTC.